This T cell receptor (beta chain) was found in a study of PD-L1 blockade in urothelial cancer. Study summary: As for prior chemotherapy regimens, patients had received 0 to 3.

As regards this clone: No antigen is known for it.

Points from the study as a whole: Below-median TCR clonality that was measured in pretreatment blood predicted better survival.

The CDR3 has 17 residues. V shed 2 bases and J 0 bases; nucleotides not matched to a gene: 5. Germline lookup yields CDR1 SGHNT and CDR2 YYREEE (reference sequence). Measured with immunoSEQ multiplex PCR; TCRdb has only the in-frame clones, and not every one. Among around 38,000 clones listed, around 82% were seen once. Time point meaning: pretreatment peripheral blood. The chain recombines TRBV5-4 with TRBJ1-4, with 9 bases identical to TRBD1. The receptor was isolated from a man in his 60s with urothelial cancer. The specimen was PBMCs, collected around atezolizumab (anti-PD-L1) treatment. The CDR3 DNA sequence: TGTGCCAGCAGCTTTGACAGGGGGAAGGCAACTAATGAAAAACTGTTTTTT. Protein: CASSFDRGKATNEKLFF. The full variable domain, with the rest looked up from reference TRBV5-4 and TRBJ1-4, is ETGVTQSPTHLIKTRGQQVTLRCSSQSGHNTVSWYQQALGQGPQFIFQYYREEENGRGNFPPRFSGLQFPNYSSELNVNALELDDSALYLCASSFDRGKATNEKLFFGSGTQLSVL.